Following are 16 T cell receptor beta chains from one sample sequenced in a study of response to subunit inactivated influenza vaccine. TCRdb analysed the RT-PCR reads with MiXCR anew, one entry per CDR3 protein. The table lists more than 550,000 distinct CDR3 sequences, about 11% of them singletons. The same data also went into a second study, on T cells expressing NK-cell markers. That paper adds: Template switching by 5'RACE with UMIs generated the TCR beta cDNA.

The sample here was PBMCs from blood, taken on the day of vaccination. These receptors were obtained from a man aged 45-65 years who received an inactivated influenza vaccine.

There are many counts of this clonotype. The V call is TRBV5-1, the J call TRBJ1-1; a weak D match, TRBD1 (6 bases). The CDR3 extends over 18 amino acids. From germline, CDR1 is SGHRS and CDR2 YFSETQ. The V end lost 4 bases, the J end lost 4 bases, and 26 bases lay between the germline ends. The CDR3 coding sequence is TGCGCCAGCAGCCCCCAGGTCATGGGGGCAATGGGGATCACTGAAGCTTTCTTT. Translated: CASSPQVMGAMGITEAFF.

In its sample, this clonotype was seen many times. The chain's CDR3 is CSVLIEQGPYEQYF. DNA for the CDR3: TGCAGCGTACTTATCGAACAGGGGCCCTACGAGCAGTACTTC. The chain couples TRBV29-1 to TRBJ2-7, with TRBD1 matching over 7 bases. This CDR3 spans 14 amino acids. With V trimmed by 6 bases and J by 2 bases, 10 bases remained unmatched. Germline loops: CDR1 SQVTM, CDR2 ANQGSEA.

The chain employs TRBV20-1 and TRBJ1-3; D is possibly TRBD1 (6 bases). The CDR3 runs to 14 residues. From germline, CDR1 is DFQATT and CDR2 SNEGSKA (reference sequence). Trimming pared 2 bases from V and 0 bases from J, leaving 8 bases between. CDR3 sequence reads: CSARMTGSGNTIYF. DNA for the CDR3: TGCAGTGCTAGAATGACAGGCTCTGGAAACACCATATATTTT.

This clonotype was picked up many times. The J gene is TRBJ1-2, the V gene TRBV6-5; unclear D gene. The V gene's germline CDR1 is MNHEY and CDR2 SVGAGI. The CDR3 covers 13 residues. V gave up 2 bases and J gave up 9 bases, with 13 bases separating them. Here the CDR3 reads CASSYTRNRSYTF. DNA for the CDR3: TGTGCCAGCAGTTACACGAGAAACAGAAGCTACACCTTC.

The sample holds a few counts of this clonotype. The CDR3 loop is CASVWGGSSYNEQFF. The CDR3, as DNA: TGTGCCAGCGTCTGGGGCGGGAGCTCCTACAATGAGCAGTTCTTC. J is TRBJ2-1 and V is TRBV12-3 or TRBV12-4; 7 bases line up with TRBD2. V shed 8 bases and J 0 bases; nucleotides not matched to a gene: 7. The CDR3 totals 15 residues.

This clonotype was counted only a few times. This rearrangement joins TRBV4-1 to TRBJ2-7, with D possibly being TRBD1 (6 bases). V lost 2 bases to trimming and J lost 2 bases, with 10 bases between them. From germline, CDR1 is MGHRA and CDR2 YSYEKL. CDR3 length: 14 amino acids. The CDR3 nucleotides read TGCGCCAGCAGCCAAACGACAGGAGCCTACGAGCAGTACTTC. Its translation is CASSQTTGAYEQYF.

CDR3 DNA: TGCGCCAGCAGCCAAGATGTTTGGCGGGAAGCGGGAGATACGCAGTATTTT. Translating gives CASSQDVWREAGDTQYF. V gene TRBV4-3 combines with J gene TRBJ2-3; perhaps TRBD2 as D (6 bases). This CDR3 has 17 residues. The ends were cut back, 0 bases at V and 5 bases at J, with 18 bases in the middle. Per germline, CDR1 LGHNA and CDR2 YSLEER.

This clonotype was seen ten or more times. J is TRBJ1-2 and V is TRBV28, with D tentatively TRBD1 (5 bases). V lost 4 bases, J lost 0 bases, and 6 bases lay in between. The CDR3 consists of 13 residues. The germline V gene has CDR1 MDHEN and CDR2 SYDVKM. CDR3 in DNA: TGTGCCAGCAGTTCGACAGCTAACTATGGCTACACCTTC. Protein sequence: CASSSTANYGYTF.

This clonotype was seen a handful of times. V and J are TRBV28 and TRBJ2-3; D unresolved. Deletions cut 6 bases from V and 2 bases from J, with 12 bases between. This CDR3 has 14 residues. Germline values: CDR1 MDHEN, CDR2 SYDVKM. CDR3 DNA: TGTGCCAGCAGCCATTATGTGTCCACAGATACGCAGTATTTT. Residues: CASSHYVSTDTQYF.

This clonotype was observed a handful of times. The genes are TRBV2 and TRBJ2-7; TRBD2 agrees at 10 bases. V was clipped by 1 base and J by 2 bases; unmatched bases: 2. CDR1 and CDR2 (germline): SNHLY, FYNNEI. This CDR3 is built from 15 residues. CDR3 residues: CASSEGTSGTYEQYF. CDR3 coding DNA: TGTGCCAGCAGTGAAGGGACTAGCGGAACCTACGAGCAGTACTTC.

This clonotype has a handful of counts. The J gene is TRBJ2-7, the V gene TRBV5-1, with D possibly being TRBD1 or TRBD2 (5 bases each). Germline V gene data show CDR1 as SGHRS and CDR2 as YFSETQ. Trimming removed 5 bases from V and 0 bases from J, with 15 bases in between. The length of the CDR3 is 15 residues. The CDR3 region has the DNA TGCGCCAGCAGTGGGACGCGGGCTTTCTCCTACGAGCAGTACTTC. Translated, it gives CASSGTRAFSYEQYF. Together with reference TRBV5-1 and TRBJ2-7, the CDR3 gives the full variable domain: KAGVTQTPRYLIKTRGQQVTLSCSPISGHRSVSWYQQTPGQGLQFLFEYFSETQRNKGNFPGRFSGRQFSNSRSEMNVSTLELGDSALYLCASSGTRAFSYEQYFGPGTRLTVT.

This clonotype was counted ten times or more. The chain links TRBV18 to TRBJ2-4, with 9 bases matching TRBD1. This CDR3 contains 18 residues. Unmatched junction bases numbered 11, after V lost 5 bases and J lost 0 bases. Germline V lookup: CDR1 KGHSH, CDR2 LQKENI. CDR3 coding DNA: TGTGCCAGCTCAGGTCCCGGGACAGGGATTGAAGCCAAAAACATTCAGTACTTC. Translated, it gives CASSGPGTGIEAKNIQYF. The variable domain in full, completed from reference TRBV18 and TRBJ2-4, reads NAGVMQNPRHLVRRRGQEARLRCSPMKGHSHVYWYRQLPEEGLKFMVYLQKENIIDESGMPKERFSAEFPKEGPSILRIQQVVRGDSAAYFCASSGPGTGIEAKNIQYFGAGTRLSVL.

Ten or more counts support this clonotype. The chain recombines TRBV5-1 with TRBJ1-5, with TRBD1 as a possible D gene (5 bases). The CDR3 has 14 amino acids. Trimming left V 4 bases short and J 7 bases short, with 15 bases between. Germline values: CDR1 SGHRS, CDR2 YFSETQ. CDR3 coding DNA: TGCGCCAGCAGCCCTGACGGGGGAAACCAGCCCCAGCATTTT. Protein: CASSPDGGNQPQHF.

This clonotype was seen ten or more times. The chain has TRBV18 and TRBJ2-5, with D maybe TRBD1 (5 bases). The germline V and J ends were trimmed by 2 bases and 4 bases, with 14 bases remaining between them. Germline CDR1 reads KGHSH; CDR2 reads LQKENI. The CDR3 extends over 15 amino acids. The CDR3 DNA reads as TGTGCCAGCTCACCAGAGACAGATTTTCGAGAGACCCAGTACTTC. This codes for CASSPETDFRETQYF.

A few counts support this clonotype. CDR3 region: CASSFGHNNSPLHF. The CDR3 DNA follows: TGTGCCAGCAGCTTTGGACACAATAATTCACCCCTCCACTTT. J is TRBJ1-6 and V is TRBV7-9; D perhaps matches TRBD1 (5 bases). The CDR3 runs 14 residues. With 3 bases removed from V and 5 bases from J, the gap between germline ends came to 8 bases. The germline V gene has CDR1 SEHNR and CDR2 FQNEAQ (reference sequence).

This chain connects TRBV11-1 to TRBJ2-6; TRBD2 agrees at 14 bases. Germline CDR1 reads SGHAT; CDR2 reads FQDESV (reference sequence). The CDR3 is 19 amino acids. V was pared by 6 bases and J by 0 bases, with 7 bases of the junction left unmatched. CDR3 in amino acids: CASRGLAGDAGSGANVLTF. DNA for the CDR3: TGTGCCAGCAGGGGACTAGCGGGAGATGCCGGCTCTGGGGCCAACGTCCTGACTTTC.